The rows below give T cell receptor beta chains drawn from one sample of a study of blood T cell repertoires in COVID-19. Repertoires were generated with immunoSEQ multiplex PCR, while TCRdb's copy carries only in-frame clones and drops some. The data hold 200,000 to 300,000 clones, with 82% observed a single time. Sequencing input: peripheral blood. Source of these receptors: a woman at least 80 years old with acute or convalescent COVID-19. Each CDR3 is given with its conserved first and last residue. Fields, in order: clone size, CDR3 length, J gene, V gene, D gene, CDR3 DNA, CDR3 protein. The D gene is left open where the match is weak. Not all rows give a size; the values are once, few, many and, for expanded clones, a class.

abundance: .; len: 16; j_gene: TRBJ1-6; v_gene: TRBV5-1; d_gene: TRBD1; CDR3nt: TGCGCCAGCAGCTCTAAGGTGGGACAGTATAATTCACCCCTCCACTTT; CDR3aa: CASSSKVGQYNSPLHF
abundance: .; len: 13; j_gene: TRBJ1-4; v_gene: TRBV6-5; d_gene: .; CDR3nt: TGTGCCAGCAGTCGGGGGGCAGGTGAAAAACTGTTTTTT; CDR3aa: CASSRGAGEKLFF
abundance: .; len: 17; j_gene: TRBJ2-5; v_gene: TRBV7-3; d_gene: TRBD2; CDR3nt: TGTGCCAGCAGCCTTGGGACTAGCGGGGCCGAGGGTGAGACCCAGTACTTC; CDR3aa: CASSLGTSGAEGETQYF
abundance: .; len: 13; j_gene: TRBJ2-1; v_gene: TRBV7-9; d_gene: .; CDR3nt: TGTGCCAGCAGCCGCGAGATAGATAGTGAGCAGTTCTTC; CDR3aa: CASSREIDSEQFF
abundance: .; len: 12; j_gene: TRBJ2-1; v_gene: TRBV14; d_gene: .; CDR3nt: TGTGCCAGCAGTTCTCAGGGGCTTGAGCAGTTCTTC; CDR3aa: CASSSQGLEQFF
abundance: .; len: 15; j_gene: TRBJ2-7; v_gene: TRBV30; d_gene: TRBD1; CDR3nt: TGTGCCTGGAGTGTCTGGGGACAGGGGGCATACGAGCAGTACTTC; CDR3aa: CAWSVWGQGAYEQYF
abundance: .; len: 19; j_gene: TRBJ1-6; v_gene: TRBV27; d_gene: .; CDR3nt: TGTGCCAGCAGCCTCAACTCTAGGCGGGGGCCCTCCTATAATTCACCCCTCCACTTT; CDR3aa: CASSLNSRRGPSYNSPLHF
abundance: .; len: 12; j_gene: TRBJ1-6; v_gene: TRBV28; d_gene: .; CDR3nt: TGTGCCAGCAGTCCCGCGGGATCACCCCTCCACTTT; CDR3aa: CASSPAGSPLHF
abundance: .; len: 16; j_gene: TRBJ1-3; v_gene: TRBV18; d_gene: TRBD1; CDR3nt: TGTGCCAGCTCACCCGGACAGGGGTTTTCTGGAAACACCATATATTTT; CDR3aa: CASSPGQGFSGNTIYF
abundance: many; len: 15; j_gene: TRBJ2-1; v_gene: TRBV10-1; d_gene: TRBD1; CDR3nt: TGCGCCAGCAGTCCTCCGGGACAGGGTTTAAATGAGCAGTTCTTC; CDR3aa: CASSPPGQGLNEQFF
abundance: few; len: 13; j_gene: TRBJ1-2; v_gene: TRBV5-6; d_gene: TRBD1; CDR3nt: TGTGCCAGCACCGTTTCGGACAGGGTTGTCTACACCTTC; CDR3aa: CASTVSDRVVYTF